Given below is one T cell receptor (beta chain) in context. It has no known antigen specificity. No much larger clone is present one base from it, and per-base qualities are unavailable. This sample stems from a study of cytomegalovirus exposure and HLA in healthy donors (dated by TCRdb to the late 2010s). Regarding the research as a whole: An earlier analysis of 550 to 700 of the donors reported 250 to 350 Gb of sequence data and around 120 million unique TCR beta sequences from roughly 200 million T cells. The number of donors typed differed by locus, with 629-630 for A, B, C, DRB1 and DQB1, around 520 for DQA1, over 600 for DPA1, and some 450 for DPB1. The genetic ancestry cluster associated with self-reported Caucasian donors included over 65% of the 398 genotyped donors. The study aimed to test whether cataloging public T cell receptors could reveal signatures of past pathogen exposure. All discovery cohort repertoires had been generated using a single sequencing platform. In a later genetic analysis, genome-wide SNP genotypes for about three fifths of the 666 donors were used, and that subset was treated as a discovery cohort. Donor age, sex, ethnicity and CMV serostatus were compiled alongside the repertoire data. A handful of DR-DQ haplotypes were handled as single units for association and clustering because linkage in the cohort was strong. In a later analysis, previously published TCR beta repertoires from several hundred donors were re-analyzed and high-resolution HLA genotyping was added so that TCR occurrence patterns could be studied. High-throughput TCR immunosequencing, statistical association of individual TCRs with disease status, and machine learning were combined to predict cytomegalovirus infection status. The T cell repertoires of 550 to 850 subjects were profiled by immunosequencing and related to cytomegalovirus serostatus. In the later analysis, no new phenotypic data were used to find candidate immune exposures; instead, reliance was placed on TCR beta sequences and their occurrence across donors. To decide whether each TCR beta V gene segment behaved as functional or pseudogenic, an earlier analysis of some 570 of the donors relied on high-throughput TCR beta sequencing. On average, around 240,000 unique TCR beta nucleotide sequences were sequenced per donor among some 430 genotyped donors of the cohort, with 15% to 20% of those sequences being non-productive. Roughly 300 gigabases of sequencing data and tens of millions of unique TCR sequences were included in an early release covering about 600 HLA-typed donors. In addition to the first cohort of about 650 subjects, a separate validation cohort of about 120 different subjects was used. HLA typing covered class I and class II loci at four-digit resolution. What the authors observed across the whole study: In a later analysis, the rate of TCR association differed among HLA loci, with DRB1 alleles having the most associated TCRs and HLA-C alleles having the fewest. V-gene and J-gene trimming of TCR beta chains was associated with a missense DCLRE1C variant in a later genetic analysis, and the association was replicated in an independent cohort. Strong co-occurrence of HLA alleles, especially DR and DQ, made assigning TCR associations to individual alleles difficult. Most TCR sequences were observed very rarely across donors, whereas some public TCRs were present in many individuals. In a later analysis, HLA-associated TCR beta chains were found to be more clonally expanded and to have lower generation probabilities than equally common non-associated chains. Most CMV-associated TCR beta chains appeared to be HLA-restricted in a later analysis, and the HLA associations seemed to be driven largely by CMV exposure. In the study, about 150 TCR beta chains were listed as associated with cytomegalovirus. In vitro tests confirmed that a few of the cytomegalovirus-associated TCR beta chains recognize cytomegalovirus antigens. Presence/absence analyses assumed roughly uniform sequencing depth across donors, an assumption that may not hold. This cohort had only TCR beta chains sequenced, and the lack of alpha or paired-chain data limited which features could be detected. A later analysis associated some 17,000 TCR beta sequences with specific HLA alleles at a false discovery rate of 0.05. A further reported finding was that TCR beta sequences accurately predicted the HLA-A and HLA-B alleles for most subjects in the first cohort. A later analysis reported that several top co-occurrence clusters appeared linked to parvovirus B19, influenza, CMV and Epstein-Barr virus. Because counts were too low, 15 or so rarely observed V segments, including chromosome 9 orphons, were excluded from the earlier analysis of 587 of the donors. Broadly in line with IMGT annotations, most TCR beta V segments showed up in productive rearrangements about 87% or about 30% of the time in an earlier analysis of 450 to 600 of the donors. For the cohort, immune exposure information was limited to CMV serostatus. In a later genetic analysis, fewer N-insertions in productive TCRs were reported among donors in an Asian-associated ancestry cluster than the roughly 700-donor mean. Because some donors lacked HLA typing at each locus, the association tests relied only on the typed subset. Cytomegalovirus status was reported to be diagnosed by the classifier with high specificity and sensitivity in both the original and validation cohorts. Linkage disequilibrium might explain the correlated functional status among segregating V segments, but an unknown experimental factor could not be excluded. The authors suggested that the approach could potentially be generalized to other disease states and immunological phenotypes. A cluster of highly shared sequence variants was judged likely to be a technical artifact of the sequencing pipeline. The 87-base-pair reads could not distinguish some IMGT-functional V segments, including TRBV6-2 and TRBV6-3, so those segments were excluded.

Receptor libraries were prepared by the immunoSEQ multiplex PCR assay. For the multiplex PCR, a mixture combining 60 forward primers for TCR Vbeta segments and 13 reverse primers for TCR Jbeta segments was used. The CDR3 region of rearranged TCR beta genes was amplified from genomic DNA by a multiplex PCR assay. The amplified TCR beta libraries were sequenced on the Illumina HiSeq System as 87-base-pair reads. As for the original processing: A later analysis tallied tens of millions of unique TCR beta chains across the 550 to 850 repertoires, and about 10 million of those chains were shared by two or more donors. To remove PCR and sequencing errors, raw reads were error-corrected and collapsed into unique sequences using a nearest-neighbor algorithm that merged closely related sequences. Alignment of CDR3 sequences to IMGT reference sequences was used to assign V, D and J gene segments. Each retained sequence needed at least a six-nucleotide match to both a V gene segment and a J gene segment. A rearrangement was called productive if the CDR3 had no stop codons and remained in frame with V and J, and every other rearrangement was called non-productive. Following IMGT convention, CDR3 was defined as the stretch from the second conserved V-encoded cysteine to the conserved J-encoded phenylalanine. In an earlier analysis of around 570 of the donors, sequences lacking an unambiguous match to a single V gene segment were excluded. In an earlier analysis of approximately 590 of the donors, a V segment was called functional when productive rearrangements were above 56.7%, and segregating when the standard deviation between donors exceeded 5%. A statistical classification framework was built to diagnose cytomegalovirus status from the catalog of TCR beta chain sequences. In a later analysis, V and J genes were assigned by comparing TCR nucleotide sequences against IMGT/GENE-DB human TR gene sequences. A later analysis assigned CDR3 sequences and most-parsimonious VDJ recombination scenarios with the TCRdist pipeline. In a later analysis, each TCR beta chain was defined by its CDR3 amino acid sequence together with its V-gene family, and reads lacking a unique V-gene family were excluded. To address suspected cross-contamination and a sequencing artifact, a later analysis removed 450 to 700 highly shared, low-generation-probability nucleotide sequences. In a later analysis, a clonal expansion index for each public chain was calculated from normalized within-repertoire ranks of inferred template counts. A later analysis computed generation probabilities with a VDJ recombination model fitted to out-of-frame rearrangements, and checked the results against IGoR. In a later analysis, hypergeometric tests were used to score TCR-TCR, TCR-HLA and TCR-CMV co-occurrence, with a repertoire-size bias correction applied to TCR pairs. In a later analysis, false discovery rates were estimated by permuting HLA or CMV assignments 20 times. In a later analysis, co-occurring TCRs were grouped using DBSCAN, and TCRdist sequence similarity was added for clustering within HLA-allele-positive subsets. For co-occurrence clustering, repertoires with fewer than 30,000 or more than 120,000 public chains were excluded, along with 4 to 6 repertoires with anomalous nucleotide sharing. In its TCRdb copy, this immuneACCESS table keeps in-frame sequences only and misses some clones. Where compared with another copy, unresolved V genes explain less than half of these, and the others have no known cause. V and J calls and clone size are those listed in that table; D and trimming were worked out from the DNA. This sample lists around 140,000 clones; roughly four fifths were detected once. The top ten clones comprise approximately 7.8% of the sample.

The cohort consisted of hundreds of healthy bone marrow donors. All cohort members were sampled while nominally healthy, although unrecorded immune exposures were likely present. The donor was CMV seronegative and belonged to the group of approximately 320 seronegative cohort members. Each donor provided a peripheral blood sample, and peripheral blood mononuclear cells were used for TCR beta sequencing. The Qiagen DNeasy Blood Extraction Kit was used to extract genomic DNA from the blood cell samples. V was cut back by 3 bases and J by 0 bases, leaving a gap of 8 bases between them. CDR1 and CDR2, per the germline V gene (reference sequence), are SEHNR and FQNEAQ. The CDR3, cysteine through phenylalanine, is 14 amino acids long. The entry retains the CDR3 DNA only, 42 bases that are in frame from base 1.

This sequence was found in a male donor in good health and CMV-seronegative. The rearranged segments are TRBV7-9 and TRBJ1-1, with a weak D call of TRBD1 (5 bases match). What was sequenced was PBMCs. The CDR3 here reads CASSFTGMNTEAFF. The DNA is as follows: TGTGCCAGCAGCTTTACAGGCATGAACACTGAAGCTTTCTTT.